This T cell receptor (beta chain) was identified during a study of cytomegalovirus exposure and HLA in healthy donors. Study outcomes and limitations: Sequencing artifact likely explains a cluster of highly shared sequence variants.

In the PCR, 60 Vbeta and 13 Jbeta primers were used. Data came from immunoSEQ multiplex PCR; TCRdb stores just in-frame clones and leaves some out. The repertoire holds 100,000 or so clones, with roughly 71% as singletons. A word on this clone: As yet, its antigen is unknown.

The CDR3 length is 15 residues. CDR1 is LGHNA and CDR2 is YSLEER in the germline V gene. Deletions cut 0 bases from V and 6 bases from J, with 14 bases between. Material: PBMCs. This sequence was found in a woman aged 40 to 50 in good health and CMV-seronegative. V usage is TRBV4-3 and J usage is TRBJ1-2; D unclear. CDR3 bases: TGCGCCAGCAGCCAAGATCGTACAATAGCTGATGGCTACACCTTC. Its translation: CASSQDRTIADGYTF.